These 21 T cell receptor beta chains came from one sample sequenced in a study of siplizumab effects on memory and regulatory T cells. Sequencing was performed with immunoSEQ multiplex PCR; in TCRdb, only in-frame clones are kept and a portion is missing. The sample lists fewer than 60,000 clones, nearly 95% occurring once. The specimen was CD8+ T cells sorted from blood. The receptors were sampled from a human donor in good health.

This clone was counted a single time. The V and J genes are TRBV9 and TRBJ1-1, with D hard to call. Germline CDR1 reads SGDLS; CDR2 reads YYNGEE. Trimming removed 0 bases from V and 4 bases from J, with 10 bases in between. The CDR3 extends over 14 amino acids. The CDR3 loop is CASSVASGSTEAFF. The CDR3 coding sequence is TGTGCCAGCAGCGTAGCGTCCGGGAGCACTGAAGCTTTCTTT.

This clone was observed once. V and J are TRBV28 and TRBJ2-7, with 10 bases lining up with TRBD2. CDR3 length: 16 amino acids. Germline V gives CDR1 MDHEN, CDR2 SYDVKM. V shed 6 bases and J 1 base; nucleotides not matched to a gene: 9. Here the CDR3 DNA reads TGTGCCAGCAGGGTTGAAACGGGACTAGCGTCCTACGAGCAGTACTTC. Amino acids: CASRVETGLASYEQYF. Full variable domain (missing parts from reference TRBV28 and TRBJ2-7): DVKVTQSSRYLVKRTGEKVFLECVQDMDHENMFWYRQDPGLGLRLIYFSYDVKMKEKGDIPEGYSVSREKKERFSLILESASTNQTSMYLCASRVETGLASYEQYFGPGTRLTVT.

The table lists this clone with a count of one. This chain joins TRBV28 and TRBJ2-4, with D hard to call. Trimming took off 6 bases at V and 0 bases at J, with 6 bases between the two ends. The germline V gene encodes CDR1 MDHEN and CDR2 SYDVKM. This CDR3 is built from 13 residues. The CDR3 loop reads CASSELAKNIQYF. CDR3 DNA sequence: TGTGCCAGCAGCGAACTAGCCAAAAACATTCAGTACTTC.

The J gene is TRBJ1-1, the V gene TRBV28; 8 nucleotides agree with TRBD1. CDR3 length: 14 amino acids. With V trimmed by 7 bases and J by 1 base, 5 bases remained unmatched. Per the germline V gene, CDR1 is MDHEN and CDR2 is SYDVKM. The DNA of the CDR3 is TGTGCCAGCACCCCGACAGGGGCGAACACTGAAGCTTTCTTT. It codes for CASTPTGANTEAFF.

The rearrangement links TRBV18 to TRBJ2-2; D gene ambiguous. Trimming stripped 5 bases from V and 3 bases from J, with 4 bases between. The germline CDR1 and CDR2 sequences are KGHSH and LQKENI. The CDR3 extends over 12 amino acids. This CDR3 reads CASSLDTGELFF. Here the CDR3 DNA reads TGTGCCAGCTCATTAGACACCGGGGAGCTGTTTTTT.

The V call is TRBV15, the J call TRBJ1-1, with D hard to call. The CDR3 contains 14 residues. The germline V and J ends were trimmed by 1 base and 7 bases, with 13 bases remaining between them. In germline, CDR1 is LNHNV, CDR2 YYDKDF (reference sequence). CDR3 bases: TGTGCCACCAGCAGAGTTCGCGGGAATTATGAAGCTTTCTTT. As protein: CATSRVRGNYEAFF.

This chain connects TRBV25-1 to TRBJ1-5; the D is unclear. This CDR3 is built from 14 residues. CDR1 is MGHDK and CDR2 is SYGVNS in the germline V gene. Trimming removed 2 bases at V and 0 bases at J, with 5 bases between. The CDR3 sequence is CASSEIYSNQPQHF. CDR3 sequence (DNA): TGTGCCAGCAGTGAAATATATAGCAATCAGCCCCAGCATTTT.

The CDR3, as DNA: TGTGCCAGCAGTTTCCGAGGACAGGGAGGAGTGGGCTACACCTTC. Encoded protein: CASSFRGQGGVGYTF. The V and J genes are TRBV6-5 and TRBJ1-2; 8 positions match TRBD1. Germline V lookup: CDR1 MNHEY, CDR2 SVGAGI. V shed 4 bases and J 8 bases; nucleotides not matched to a gene: 12. CDR3 length equals 15 residues.

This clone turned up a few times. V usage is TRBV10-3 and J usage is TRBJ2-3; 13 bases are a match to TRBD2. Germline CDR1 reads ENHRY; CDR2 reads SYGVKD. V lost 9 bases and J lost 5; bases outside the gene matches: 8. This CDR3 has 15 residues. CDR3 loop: CAIGGLAGVVDTQYF. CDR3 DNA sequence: TGTGCCATAGGAGGACTAGCGGGAGTTGTAGATACGCAGTATTTT.

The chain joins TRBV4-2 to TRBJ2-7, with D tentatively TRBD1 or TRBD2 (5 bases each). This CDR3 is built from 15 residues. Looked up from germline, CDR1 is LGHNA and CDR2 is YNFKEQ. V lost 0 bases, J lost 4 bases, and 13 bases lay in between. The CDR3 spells CASSQEPGTGYEQYF. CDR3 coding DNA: TGTGCCAGCAGCCAAGAACCGGGGACGGGGTACGAGCAGTACTTC.

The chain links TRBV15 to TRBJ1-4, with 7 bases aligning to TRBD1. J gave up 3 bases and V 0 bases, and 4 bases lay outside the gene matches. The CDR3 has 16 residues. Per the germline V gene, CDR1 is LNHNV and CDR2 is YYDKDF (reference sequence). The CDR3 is CATSREPDRANEKLFF. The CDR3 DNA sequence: TGTGCCACCAGCAGAGAACCCGACAGGGCTAATGAAAAACTGTTTTTT.

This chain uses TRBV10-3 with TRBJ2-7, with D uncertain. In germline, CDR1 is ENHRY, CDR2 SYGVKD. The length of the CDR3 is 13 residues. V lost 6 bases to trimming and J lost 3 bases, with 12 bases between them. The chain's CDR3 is CAISAKQHYEQYF. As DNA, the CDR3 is TGTGCCATCAGCGCAAAACAGCACTACGAGCAGTACTTC.

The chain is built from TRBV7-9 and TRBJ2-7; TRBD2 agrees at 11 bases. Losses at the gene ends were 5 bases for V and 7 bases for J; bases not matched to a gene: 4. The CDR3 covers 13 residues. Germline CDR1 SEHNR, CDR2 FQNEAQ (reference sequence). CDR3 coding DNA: TGTGCCAGCAGCCCGGGACTAGCGGATGAGCAGTACTTC. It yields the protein CASSPGLADEQYF.

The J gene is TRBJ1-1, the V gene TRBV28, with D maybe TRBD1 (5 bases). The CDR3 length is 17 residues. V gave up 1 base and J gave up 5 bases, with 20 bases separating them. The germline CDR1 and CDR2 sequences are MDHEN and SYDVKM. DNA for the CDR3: TGTGCCAGCAGTTTATTTCGACAGATACCCTCCGATACTGAAGCTTTCTTT. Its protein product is CASSLFRQIPSDTEAFF.

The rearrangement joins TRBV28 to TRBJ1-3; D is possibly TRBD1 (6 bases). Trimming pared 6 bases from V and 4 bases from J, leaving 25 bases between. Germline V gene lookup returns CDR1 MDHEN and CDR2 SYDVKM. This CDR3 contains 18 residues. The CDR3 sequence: CASRGRWGGSKKGNTIYF. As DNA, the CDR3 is TGTGCCAGCAGAGGCAGGTGGGGGGGCAGCAAAAAAGGAAACACCATATATTTT. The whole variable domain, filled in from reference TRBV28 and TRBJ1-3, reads DVKVTQSSRYLVKRTGEKVFLECVQDMDHENMFWYRQDPGLGLRLIYFSYDVKMKEKGDIPEGYSVSREKKERFSLILESASTNQTSMYLCASRGRWGGSKKGNTIYFGEGSWLTVV.

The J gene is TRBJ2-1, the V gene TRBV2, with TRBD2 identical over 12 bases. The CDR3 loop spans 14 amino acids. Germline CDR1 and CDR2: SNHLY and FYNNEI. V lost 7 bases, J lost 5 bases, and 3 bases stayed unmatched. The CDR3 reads CASNGLAGNNEQFF. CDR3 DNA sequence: TGTGCCAGCAATGGACTAGCGGGAAACAATGAGCAGTTCTTC. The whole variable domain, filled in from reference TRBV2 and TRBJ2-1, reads EPEVTQTPSHQVTQMGQEVILRCVPISNHLYFYWYRQILGQKVEFLVSFYNNEISEKSEIFDDQFSVERPDGSNFTLKIRSTKLEDSAMYFCASNGLAGNNEQFFGPGTRLTVL.

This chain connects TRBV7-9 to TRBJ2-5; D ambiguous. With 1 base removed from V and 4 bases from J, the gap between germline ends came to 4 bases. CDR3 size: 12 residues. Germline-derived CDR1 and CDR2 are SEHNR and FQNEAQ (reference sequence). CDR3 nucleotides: TGTGCCAGCAGCTTAGGGGCAGAGACCCAGTACTTC. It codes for CASSLGAETQYF.

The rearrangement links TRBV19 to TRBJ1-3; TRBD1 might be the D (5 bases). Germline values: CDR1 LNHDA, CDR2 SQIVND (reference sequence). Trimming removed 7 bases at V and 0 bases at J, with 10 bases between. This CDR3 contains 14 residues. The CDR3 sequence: CASNPGISGNTIYF. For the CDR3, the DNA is TGTGCCAGTAACCCAGGGATCTCTGGAAACACCATATATTTT.

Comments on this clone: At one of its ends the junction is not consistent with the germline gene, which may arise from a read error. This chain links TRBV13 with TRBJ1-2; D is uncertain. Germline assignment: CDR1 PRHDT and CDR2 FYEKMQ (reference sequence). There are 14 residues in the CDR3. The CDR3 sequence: CASSLRGSSDGSTF. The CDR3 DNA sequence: TGTGCCAGCAGCTTACGTGGTTCATCGGATGGCTCCACCTTC.

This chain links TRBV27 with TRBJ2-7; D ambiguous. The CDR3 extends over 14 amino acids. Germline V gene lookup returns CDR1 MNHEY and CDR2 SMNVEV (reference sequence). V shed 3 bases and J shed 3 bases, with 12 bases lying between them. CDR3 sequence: CASSFGGSGYEQYF. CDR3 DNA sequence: TGTGCCAGCAGTTTTGGTGGTTCGGGCTACGAGCAGTACTTC.

The CDR3 sequence: CASSFVLGTSPYEQYF. The CDR3 DNA reads TGTGCCAGCAGTTTCGTATTGGGGACTAGCCCCTACGAGCAGTACTTC. The V call is TRBV27, the J call TRBJ2-7, with 9 nucleotides matching TRBD2. Germline V gene data show CDR1 as MNHEY and CDR2 as SMNVEV (reference sequence). The CDR3 has 16 amino acids. Trimming removed 3 bases from V and 2 bases from J; junction bases left unmatched: 8.